These T cell receptor beta chains were read from a single sample in a study of T cells in Graves' hyperthyroidism and ophthalmopathy. Via MiXCR, TCRdb re-called the multiplex PCR reads, giving one row per CDR3 protein. The sample lists 93,000 or so distinct CDR3 sequences; approximately 50% were seen once. Sample: blood. The receptors were gathered from a man aged 35-49 years with Graves' hyperthyroidism. The CDR3 runs from the conserved cysteine through the conserved F or W. D genes are given only for firm matches. Not all rows give a size; the values are once, few, many and, for expanded clones, a class.

TRBJ2-7	-	TRBV5-1	many	CASSPTAGNSYEQYF	TGCGCCAGCAGCCCGACCGCCGGGAACTCCTACGAGCAGTACTTC
TRBJ2-1	TRBD2	TRBV2	many	CASSGTSGAISNEQFF	TGTGCCAGCAGTGGTACTAGCGGGGCGATTTCCAATGAGCAGTTCTTC
TRBJ2-1	TRBD2	TRBV12-3/TRBV12-4	many	CASRGTSGSSYNEQFF	TGTGCCAGCAGGGGAACTAGCGGGAGCTCCTACAATGAGCAGTTCTTC
TRBJ1-2	-	TRBV13	many	CASSPGIYYGYTF	TGTGCCAGCAGCCCTGGGATCTATTATGGCTACACCTTC
TRBJ2-6	-	TRBV6-6	many	CASSYKGTSGANVLTF	TGTGCCAGCAGTTATAAGGGGACCTCCGGGGCCAACGTCCTGACTTTC
TRBJ1-3	-	TRBV28	-	CASSRPLDSPSGNTIYF	TGTGCCAGCAGTCGCCCGTTGGACAGTCCCTCTGGAAACACCATATATTTT
TRBJ1-1	-	TRBV12-5	-	CASGLVMGTEAFF	TGTGCTAGTGGTTTGGTTATGGGGACTGAAGCTTTCTTT
TRBJ1-2	-	TRBV9	-	CASSAGTPPNYGHIF	TGTGCCAGCAGCGCCGGGACACCTCCTAACTATGGCCACATCTTC
TRBJ1-5	TRBD1	TRBV12-3/TRBV12-4	-	CASSRTGDRWQPPQHF	TGTGCCAGCAGCAGGACGGGGGACAGGTGGCAACCGCCCCAGCATTTT
TRBJ2-7	-	TRBV11-3	many	CASSLAPAYEQYF	TGTGCCAGCAGCTTAGCACCAGCTTACGAGCAGTACTTC
TRBJ1-1	TRBD1	TRBV18	-	CASSPSGTGANTEAFF	TGTGCCAGCTCACCATCGGGGACAGGGGCGAACACTGAAGCTTTCTTT
TRBJ1-2	-	TRBV7-8	-	CASSSGGYTF	TGTGCCAGCAGCTCCGGGGGTTACACCTTC
TRBJ2-2	-	TRBV6-1	few	CAMSQGSLSGELFF	TGTGCCATGAGCCAGGGGTCCTTATCCGGGGAGCTGTTTTTT
TRBJ2-7	TRBD2	TRBV10-3	-	CAIRGLASTYEQYF	TGTGCCATCAGAGGACTAGCGAGTACCTACGAGCAGTACTTC
TRBJ1-1	-	TRBV30	many	CAWSQGSLFYF	TGTGCCTGGAGCCAAGGGTCCTTATTCTACTTT
TRBJ2-1	-	TRBV11-3	many	CASSLSGNEQFF	TGTGCCAGCAGCTTATCGGGCAATGAGCAGTTCTTC
TRBJ2-3	-	TRBV15	many	CATSRDTLAGSKGDTQYF	TGTGCCACCAGCAGAGATACCTTGGCGGGAAGTAAGGGAGATACGCAGTATTTT
TRBJ2-3	-	TRBV18	few	CASSPVAGADTQYF	TGTGCCAGCTCACCGGTGGCAGGGGCAGATACGCAGTATTTT